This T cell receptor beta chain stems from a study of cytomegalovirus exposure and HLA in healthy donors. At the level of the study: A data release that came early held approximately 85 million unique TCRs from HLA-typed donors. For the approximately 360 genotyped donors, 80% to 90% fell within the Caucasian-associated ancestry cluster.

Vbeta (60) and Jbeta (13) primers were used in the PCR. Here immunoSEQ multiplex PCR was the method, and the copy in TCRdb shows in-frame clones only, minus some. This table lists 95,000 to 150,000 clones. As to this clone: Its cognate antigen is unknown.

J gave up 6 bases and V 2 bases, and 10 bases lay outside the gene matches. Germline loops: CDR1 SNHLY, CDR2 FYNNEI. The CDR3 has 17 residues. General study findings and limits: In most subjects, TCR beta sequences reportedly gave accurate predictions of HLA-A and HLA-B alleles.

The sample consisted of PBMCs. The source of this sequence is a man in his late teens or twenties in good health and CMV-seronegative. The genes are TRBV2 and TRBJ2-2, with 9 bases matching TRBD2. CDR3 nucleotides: TGTGCCAGCAGTGAACAGACTAGCGGAGGAGTTTCCGGGGAGCTGTTTTTT. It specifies CASSEQTSGGVSGELFF.